This note documents a single T cell receptor beta chain sequence. At one boundary the junction diverges from the germline segment, which might be a read error. Documented treatment: some 20 received Ad26.COV2.S at low or high dose, single or two shots; a few received placebo; per-sample allocation not given. Repertoires come from day 63 after the first vaccine or placebo injection. The germline gives CDR1 SGHNT, CDR2 YYREEE (reference sequence). The CDR3 runs 13 residues. This specimen belongs to a study of Ad26.COV2.S vaccination and SARS-CoV-2 variants. The data were produced by immunoSEQ multiplex PCR, yet TCRdb's version contains in-frame clones alone and is incomplete. The sample lists about 480,000 clones; roughly nine tenths were seen once.

The receptor was isolated from a person aged 18-65 years who received the Ad26.COV2.S COVID-19 vaccine or a placebo. The chain combines TRBV5-4 with TRBJ2-7; D is undetermined. Specimen: peripheral blood, collected in a trial of Ad26.COV2.S vaccine versus placebo. The CDR3 here is CASSSLGIEMVAF. CDR3 nucleotide sequence: TGTGCCAGCAGCTCCCTAGGTATTGAAATGGTAGCCTTC.